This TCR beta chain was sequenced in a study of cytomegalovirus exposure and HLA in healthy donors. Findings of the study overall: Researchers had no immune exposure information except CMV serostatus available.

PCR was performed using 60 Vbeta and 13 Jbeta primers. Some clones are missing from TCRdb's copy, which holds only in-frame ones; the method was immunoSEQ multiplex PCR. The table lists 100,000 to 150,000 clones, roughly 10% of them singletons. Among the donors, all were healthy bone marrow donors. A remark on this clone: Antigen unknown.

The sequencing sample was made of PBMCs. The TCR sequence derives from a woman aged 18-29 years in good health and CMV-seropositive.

CDR3 nucleotide sequence: TGTGCCAGCAGGTCCGGGTGGCGATCATCCTACAATGAGCAGTTCTTC. Its translation is CASRSGWRSSYNEQFF. The rearrangement links TRBV6-6 to TRBJ2-1; no reliable D call. V gave up 6 bases and J gave up 1 base, with 16 bases separating them. Germline V lookup: CDR1 MNHNY, CDR2 SVGAGI (reference sequence). This CDR3 region has 16 residues.